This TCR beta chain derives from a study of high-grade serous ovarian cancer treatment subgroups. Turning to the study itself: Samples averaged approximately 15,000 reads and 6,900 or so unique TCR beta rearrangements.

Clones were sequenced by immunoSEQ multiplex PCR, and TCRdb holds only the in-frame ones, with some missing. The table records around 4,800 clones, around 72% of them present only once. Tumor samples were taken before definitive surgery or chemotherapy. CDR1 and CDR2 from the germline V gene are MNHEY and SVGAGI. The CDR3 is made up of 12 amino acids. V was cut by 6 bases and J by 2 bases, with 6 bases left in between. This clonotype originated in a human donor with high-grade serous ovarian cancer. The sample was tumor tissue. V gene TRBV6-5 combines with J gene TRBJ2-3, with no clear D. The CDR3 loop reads CASSSTTDTQYF. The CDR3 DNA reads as TGTGCCAGCAGCTCTACCACAGATACGCAGTATTTT.